Each of the 29 T cell receptor beta chains below was sequenced from the same sample in a study of T-cell reconstitution after alpha-beta-depleted transplantation in children. Library preparation (for TCRbeta) was performed with unique molecular identifiers. TCRdb fed the PCR reads into MiXCR, producing one record per CDR3 protein. This sample has 490,000 or so distinct CDR3 sequences, with around 13% found just once. The sample was PBMCs from the stem cell graft donor, taken from the stem cell graft. All receptors come from a human donor who donated a stem cell graft to a child with combined immunodeficiency.

This clonotype occurred many times. The rearrangement links TRBV4-2 to TRBJ1-2, with D maybe TRBD1 (6 bases). Germline CDR1 is LGHNA and CDR2 is YNFKEQ. The CDR3 consists of 17 residues. The V end lost 0 bases, the J end lost 7 bases, and 21 bases lay between the germline ends. The CDR3 DNA reads as TGTGCCAGCAGCCAAGAAGGGGCCCAGGGGCTGGTGGGTGGCTACACCTTC. Residues: CASSQEGAQGLVGGYTF.

The table lists this clonotype with a few counts. This sequence joins TRBV4-3 and TRBJ1-3; D uncertain. The CDR3 is made up of 16 amino acids. Trimming removed 0 bases at V and 0 bases at J, with 9 bases between. Germline CDR1 reads LGHNA; CDR2 reads YSLEER. The chain's CDR3 is CASSQDQSISGNTIYF. CDR3 coding DNA: TGCGCCAGCAGCCAAGATCAGAGCATCTCTGGAAACACCATATATTTT.

This rearrangement joins TRBV4-2 to TRBJ2-1, with 11 bases identical to TRBD1. Germline V gene lookup returns CDR1 LGHNA and CDR2 YNFKEQ. After removal of 0 bases from V and 5 bases from J, the junction contained 3 bases not matched to a gene. The CDR3 consists of 16 residues. CDR3 sequence: CASSQEGDRGDNEQFF. CDR3 sequence (DNA): TGTGCCAGCAGCCAAGAAGGGGACAGGGGGGACAATGAGCAGTTCTTC.

V is TRBV7-9 and J is TRBJ2-7; TRBD1 aligns across 7 bases. J gave up 3 bases and V 6 bases, and 11 bases lay outside the gene matches. Germline V gene data show CDR1 as SEHNR and CDR2 as FQNEAQ (reference sequence). The CDR3 contains 15 residues. The CDR3 nucleotides read TGTGCCAGCAGGCTTTCGGCAACAGGGGACTACGAGCAGTACTTC. Translated: CASRLSATGDYEQYF.

The V and J genes are TRBV5-4 and TRBJ2-2, with TRBD2 matching over 8 bases. The junction had 8 bases not matched to a gene; V was cut back by 4 bases and J by 3 bases. The CDR3 has 16 residues. From germline, CDR1 is SGHNT and CDR2 YYREEE (reference sequence). CDR3 sequence: CASSPRGAGDTGELFF. In nucleotides, the CDR3 is TGTGCCAGCAGCCCCCGCGGAGCGGGAGACACCGGGGAGCTGTTTTTT.

This clonotype has a count of ten or more. The chain couples TRBV29-1 to TRBJ2-3, with TRBD2 matching over 9 bases. CDR3 length: 14 amino acids. With 1 base clipped from V and 4 bases from J, the junction kept 3 bases outside the gene matches. The germline CDR1 and CDR2 sequences are SQVTM and ANQGSEA. DNA for the CDR3: TGCAGCGTTGAAGGCGGGAGGGGCGCAGATACGCAGTATTTT. This codes for CSVEGGRGADTQYF.

This clonotype was counted between two and nine times. The V call is TRBV20-1, the J call TRBJ2-4; 9 bases align to TRBD1. Trimming cost V 5 bases and J 0 bases; bases outside gene matches: 5. The CDR3 covers 15 residues. Germline CDR1 reads DFQATT; CDR2 reads SNEGSKA (reference sequence). The CDR3 nucleotides are TGCAGTGCTCCCGGACAGGGGAGAGCCAAAAACATTCAGTACTTC. Its protein product is CSAPGQGRAKNIQYF.

The chain links TRBV18 to TRBJ2-1; D not resolved. The V end was cut by 6 bases, the J end by 0 bases, with 9 bases between. The germline V gene encodes CDR1 KGHSH and CDR2 LQKENI. The CDR3 runs 14 residues. CDR3 nucleotide sequence: TGTGCCAGCTCCGCTAGAGACTCCTACAATGAGCAGTTCTTC. Residues: CASSARDSYNEQFF.

This clonotype appeared many times. V gene TRBV20-1 combines with J gene TRBJ2-7; D is unclear. Germline V lookup: CDR1 DFQATT, CDR2 SNEGSKA (reference sequence). Trimming removed 1 base at V and 1 base at J, with 5 bases between. The CDR3 runs to 12 residues. CDR3 sequence: CSARVGSYEQYF. The CDR3 DNA reads TGCAGTGCTAGAGTAGGGTCCTACGAGCAGTACTTC.

The V and J genes are TRBV7-2 and TRBJ1-1; the D is unclear. This CDR3 has 13 residues. Trimming stripped 6 bases from V and 1 base from J, with 9 bases between. Germline values: CDR1 SGHTA, CDR2 FQGNSA. The CDR3 spells CASSLLANTEAFF. CDR3 sequence (DNA): TGTGCCAGCAGTCTCCTAGCGAACACTGAAGCTTTCTTT.

The table lists this clonotype with many counts. The chain employs TRBV20-1 and TRBJ2-3; D unresolved. Trimming took 2 bases from V and 2 from J, leaving 8 bases between them. The V gene's germline CDR1 is DFQATT and CDR2 SNEGSKA (reference sequence). This CDR3 is built from 13 residues. CDR3 nucleotides: TGCAGTGCTAGACGGCTGAACACAGATACGCAGTATTTT. Translated, it gives CSARRLNTDTQYF.

A few counts support this clonotype. The chain is built from TRBV3-1 and TRBJ2-1, with D possibly TRBD2 on 5 matching bases. CDR3 length equals 17 residues. Germline V CDR1 and CDR2: LGHDT, YNNKEL (reference sequence). Trimming pared 0 bases from V and 3 bases from J, leaving 15 bases between. CDR3 sequence reads: CASSQDPDYSLYNEQFF. In nucleotides, the CDR3 is TGTGCCAGCAGCCAAGATCCTGACTATAGCCTCTACAATGAGCAGTTCTTC.

The J gene is TRBJ2-1, the V gene TRBV6-1; 7 positions match TRBD1. CDR3 size: 15 residues. After removal of 6 bases from V and 4 bases from J, the junction contained 9 bases not matched to a gene. Germline V gives CDR1 MNHNS, CDR2 SASEGT. The CDR3 loop is CASSLDRDVYNEQFF. CDR3 bases: TGTGCCAGCAGCCTCGACAGGGACGTATACAATGAGCAGTTCTTC.

The V and J genes are TRBV12-3 or TRBV12-4 and TRBJ2-1; the D gene is possibly TRBD2 (5 bases). The CDR3 covers 12 residues. V was cut by 4 bases and J by 5 bases, with 6 bases left in between. The DNA for the CDR3 is TGTGCCAGCAGTTGGACTCACAATGAGCAGTTCTTC. It encodes CASSWTHNEQFF.

This clonotype was seen a handful of times. The chain uses TRBV10-3 and TRBJ2-1; possibly TRBD2 for D (6 bases). The V end was cut by 7 bases, the J end by 5 bases, with 12 bases between. This CDR3 spans 13 amino acids. Germline V CDR1 and CDR2: ENHRY, SYGVKD. CDR3 sequence (DNA): TGTGCCATCATGGCGGGGCCTAACAATGAGCAGTTCTTC. This encodes CAIMAGPNNEQFF.

The chain is built from TRBV12-3 or TRBV12-4 and TRBJ2-1; possible D gene TRBD2, 6 bases. This CDR3 comprises 15 residues. The germline V and J ends were trimmed by 7 bases and 7 bases, with 20 bases remaining between them. The CDR3 DNA sequence: TGTGCCAGCAACCCTGGGACTTCTCTTTCGAATGAGCAGTTCTTC. It codes for CASNPGTSLSNEQFF.

In this sample, this clonotype turned up a few times. The chain uses TRBV12-3 or TRBV12-4 and TRBJ1-2; TRBD1 matches 7 bases. V gave up 2 bases and J gave up 3 bases; unmatched junction bases: 3. There are 14 residues in the CDR3. This CDR3 reads CASSLRGPDYGYTF. The CDR3 region has the DNA TGTGCCAGCAGTTTAAGGGGGCCTGACTATGGCTACACCTTC.

The chain recombines TRBV12-3 or TRBV12-4 with TRBJ2-2; tentatively, D is TRBD1 (6 bases). This CDR3 has 16 residues. Trimming shortened V by 6 bases and J by 0 bases, and 14 bases separated the two germline ends. The CDR3: CASSRQDPSNTGELFF. CDR3 nucleotides: TGTGCCAGCAGCCGACAGGATCCATCGAACACCGGGGAGCTGTTTTTT.

This clonotype was seen repeatedly, ten times or more. The CDR3 nucleotides are TGCAGTGGTCGGGAGTACCAAGAGACCCAGTACTTC. Amino acid sequence: CSGREYQETQYF. The rearrangement uses TRBV20-1 and TRBJ2-5, with a tentative D call TRBD2 (6 bases). CDR3 size: 12 residues. Germline values: CDR1 DFQATT, CDR2 SNEGSKA (reference sequence). With 7 bases removed from V and 0 bases from J, the gap between germline ends came to 9 bases.

This clonotype has just a few counts. The chain has TRBV30 and TRBJ2-3; 8 bases match TRBD1. The germline gives CDR1 GTSNPN, CDR2 SVGIG (reference sequence). With V trimmed by 3 bases and J by 3 bases, 5 bases remained unmatched. CDR3 length: 14 amino acids. CDR3 sequence (DNA): TGTGCCTGGAGCCTAGGACAGGGAACAGATACGCAGTATTTT. The encoded protein is CAWSLGQGTDTQYF.

This clonotype showed up just a few times. The chain couples TRBV9 to TRBJ2-1; weak D call: TRBD2 (5 bases). In germline, CDR1 is SGDLS, CDR2 YYNGEE. V dropped 0 bases and J dropped 6 bases, with 16 bases sitting between them. The CDR3 length is 16 residues. The CDR3 DNA follows: TGTGCCAGCAGCGTAGATTTAAGTTGGGCGGGCAATGAGCAGTTCTTC. Protein sequence: CASSVDLSWAGNEQFF.

The rearrangement joins TRBV20-1 to TRBJ1-1; D remains ambiguous. CDR3 length equals 12 residues. CDR1 and CDR2 (germline): DFQATT, SNEGSKA (reference sequence). Trimming cost V 6 bases and J 6 bases, with 14 bases left between them. CDR3 coding DNA: TGCAGTGCGAGACCCTGGGGTTCTGAAGCTTTCTTT. Encoded protein: CSARPWGSEAFF.

The chain links TRBV19 to TRBJ1-2; D not resolved. V was shortened by 5 bases and J by 6 bases, with 16 bases between the two germline ends. From germline, CDR1 is LNHDA and CDR2 SQIVND (reference sequence). There are 14 residues in the CDR3. CDR3 in DNA: TGTGCCAGTAGTCAAACGGACGTTCTTCATGGCTACACCTTC. Translated, it gives CASSQTDVLHGYTF.

There are many counts of this clonotype. The J gene is TRBJ2-5, the V gene TRBV7-3; weak D call: TRBD2 (6 bases). The CDR3 sequence is 14 residues long. Germline assignment: CDR1 SGHTA and CDR2 FQGTGA. Trimming removed 6 bases at V and 5 bases at J, with 16 bases between. The CDR3 here is CASSKGGAQETQYF. The CDR3 bases are TGTGCCAGCAGTAAGGGAGGAGCCCAGGAGACCCAGTACTTC.

This clonotype was seen a few times. The chain employs TRBV5-5 and TRBJ2-7, with D unresolved. Germline CDR1 SGHKS, CDR2 YYEKEE (reference sequence). The CDR3 loop spans 15 amino acids. Trimming stripped 0 bases from V and 4 bases from J, with 14 bases between. CDR3 sequence reads: CASSLVRPPTYEQYF. For the CDR3, the DNA is TGTGCCAGCAGCTTGGTCCGCCCCCCGACTTACGAGCAGTACTTC.

The chain recombines TRBV27 with TRBJ2-1; 10 nucleotides match TRBD2. The CDR3 covers 17 residues. Germline CDR1 is MNHEY and CDR2 is SMNVEV (reference sequence). J was trimmed by 0 bases and V by 5 bases; bases with no gene match: 7. The CDR3 loop is CASSRGSGGFSYNEQFF. Here the CDR3 DNA reads TGTGCCAGCAGTAGGGGTAGCGGGGGGTTCTCCTACAATGAGCAGTTCTTC.

A word on this clonotype: One end of the junction is discordant with germline, which a read error may explain. The CDR3 DNA reads TGTGCGAGCAGCCCCTGGGCGACGCGAAACACCGGGGAGCTGTTTTTT. Translated: CASSPWATRNTGELFF. The chain recombines TRBV6-2 or TRBV6-3 with TRBJ2-2; D not resolved. The CDR3 runs 16 residues. The V gene's germline CDR1 is MNHEY and CDR2 SVGEGT.

This clonotype was detected many times. The rearrangement links TRBV7-6 to TRBJ1-6; D is unclear. The CDR3 length is 15 residues. V was trimmed by 4 bases and J by 6 bases, leaving 13 bases between them. Germline V gene data show CDR1 as SGHVS and CDR2 as FNYEAQ. The CDR3 DNA sequence: TGTGCCAGCAGCTACGTCTCGGACGGTAATTCACCCCTCCACTTT. Translation gives CASSYVSDGNSPLHF.

The J gene is TRBJ1-2, the V gene TRBV7-9; D possibly corresponds to TRBD1 (6 bases). The V gene's germline CDR1 is SEHNR and CDR2 FQNEAQ (reference sequence). This CDR3 spans 14 amino acids. V gave up 4 bases and J gave up 4 bases, with 13 bases separating them. The CDR3 DNA sequence: TGTGCCAGCAGCTCGCAGGGGCCGGGCTATGGCTACACCTTC. It specifies CASSSQGPGYGYTF.